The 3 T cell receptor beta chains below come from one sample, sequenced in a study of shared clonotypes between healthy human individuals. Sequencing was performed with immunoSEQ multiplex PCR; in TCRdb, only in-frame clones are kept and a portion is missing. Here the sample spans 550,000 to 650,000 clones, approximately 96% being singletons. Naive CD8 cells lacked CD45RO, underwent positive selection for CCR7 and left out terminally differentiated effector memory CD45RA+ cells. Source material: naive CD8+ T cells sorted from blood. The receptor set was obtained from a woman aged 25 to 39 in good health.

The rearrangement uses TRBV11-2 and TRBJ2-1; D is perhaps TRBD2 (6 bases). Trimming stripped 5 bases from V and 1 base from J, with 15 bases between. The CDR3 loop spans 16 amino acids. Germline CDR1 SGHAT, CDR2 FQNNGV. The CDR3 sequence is CASSPGTSNSYNEQFF. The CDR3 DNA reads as TGTGCCAGCAGCCCGGGGACTTCTAATTCCTACAATGAGCAGTTCTTC.

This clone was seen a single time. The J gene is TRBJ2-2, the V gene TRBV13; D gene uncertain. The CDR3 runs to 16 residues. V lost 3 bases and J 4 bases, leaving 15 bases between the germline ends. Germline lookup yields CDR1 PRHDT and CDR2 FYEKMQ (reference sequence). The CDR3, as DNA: TGTGCCAGCAGCTTCCGGGCCAAAACGGGCACCGGGGAGCTGTTTTTT. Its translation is CASSFRAKTGTGELFF.

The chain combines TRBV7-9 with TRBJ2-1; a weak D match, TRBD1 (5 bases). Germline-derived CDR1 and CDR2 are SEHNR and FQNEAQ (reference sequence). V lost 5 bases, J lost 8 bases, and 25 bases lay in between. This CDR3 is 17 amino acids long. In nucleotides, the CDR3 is TGTGCCAGCAGCCCACCTCCGACGAGTAAGGGGTTCTATGAGCAGTTCTTC. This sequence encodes CASSPPPTSKGFYEQFF.